The present T cell receptor (beta chain) was sequenced within a study of blood T cell repertoires in COVID-19. For the study at large: Samples of COVID-19 (acute and convalescent) were obtained from the United States, Italy and Spain.

How the authors handled the data: Amplification of reference gene primers provided the estimated nucleated cell counts. Sequencing was performed with immunoSEQ multiplex PCR; in TCRdb, only in-frame clones are kept and a portion is missing. That table furnishes V, J and clone size, whereas the DNA furnished D and trimming. The sample holds fewer than 250,000 clones, about 91% seen once. The ends were cut back, 4 bases at V and 5 bases at J, with 8 bases in the middle. The CDR3 loop spans 13 amino acids. The germline V gene encodes CDR1 SGHDN and CDR2 FVKESK. This sequence was found in a woman younger than 45 with acute COVID-19. V is TRBV14 and J is TRBJ2-2, with D possibly TRBD2 on 5 matching bases. Sample: PBMCs or T cells enriched from blood (not recorded which). CDR3 in DNA: TGTGCCAGCAGCCTACTAGGTACCGGGGAGCTGTTTTTT. Its translation is CASSLLGTGELFF.